The entry that follows covers one T cell receptor beta chain sequence. One end of the junction is discordant with germline, which a read error may explain. This specimen comes from a study of blood T cell repertoires in COVID-19. Profiled with immunoSEQ multiplex PCR; TCRdb holds only in-frame clones, not every one. The table shows 150,000 to 200,000 clones, with around nine tenths occurring only once. Sequences were obtained from peripheral blood. The TCR originated in a woman in her seventies with COVID-19, enrolled during active disease.

The CDR3 DNA reads as TGTGCCAGCAGTTTAGGGGGCGGATCTACAACTAATGAAAAACTGTTTTTT. Its protein is CASSLGGGSTTNEKLFF. The chain employs TRBV7-2 and TRBJ1-4; 7 bases map to TRBD1. CDR3 size: 17 residues. Germline CDR1 and CDR2: SGHTA and FQGNSA.